Below, one TCR beta chain is given with its context. The antigen remains undetermined. These data originate in a study of T-cell reconstitution after alpha-beta-depleted transplantation in children. The CDR3 is 13 amino acids. V dropped 6 bases and J dropped 4 bases, with 16 bases sitting between them. In germline, CDR1 is DFQATT, CDR2 SNEGSKA (reference sequence). Overall study findings and caveats: Newly produced T cells mostly provided counts and TCRbeta diversity after one year, as hyperexpanded clones declined. Surviving recipient T cells and thymic progenitors underlay high day-60 TCRbeta diversity in some patients.

Unique molecular identifiers featured in how the TCRbeta library was prepared. TCRdb re-derived calls from the PCR reads in MiXCR, one entry per CDR3 protein. This sample yields around 500,000 distinct CDR3 sequences, of which roughly 23% are seen a single time; roughly an eighth belongs to the top ten. The gene calls are TRBV20-1 and TRBJ2-7; either TRBD1 or TRBD2 may supply D (5 bases each). The receptor was isolated from a boy in the first two years of life who had a stem cell transplant for acute myeloid leukemia, so the T cells may come from the graft donor. Sequencing used PBMCs, mostly from graft donor cells, obtained 360 days after TCRalphabeta/CD19-depleted stem cell transplant. CDR3 in DNA: TGCAGTGCCCCGGGACGCCTAACATACGAGCAGTACGTC. Translated: CSAPGRLTYEQYV.